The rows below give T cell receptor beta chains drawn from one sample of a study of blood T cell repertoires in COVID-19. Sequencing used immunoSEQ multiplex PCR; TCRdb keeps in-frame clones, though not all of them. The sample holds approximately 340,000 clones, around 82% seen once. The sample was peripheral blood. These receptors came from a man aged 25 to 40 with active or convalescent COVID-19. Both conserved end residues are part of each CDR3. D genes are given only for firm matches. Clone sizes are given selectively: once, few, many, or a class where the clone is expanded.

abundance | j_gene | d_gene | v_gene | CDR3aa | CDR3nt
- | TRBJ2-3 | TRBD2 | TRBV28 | CASSSRDGTRWVTDTQYF | TGTGCCAGCAGTTCCCGCGACGGGACTAGATGGGTCACAGATACGCAGTATTTT
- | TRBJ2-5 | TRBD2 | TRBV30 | CAWSPSGFPGETQYF | TGTGCCTGGAGTCCTAGCGGCTTCCCGGGAGAGACCCAGTACTTC
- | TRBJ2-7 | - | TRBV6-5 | CASSPDYQGPGEQYF | TGTGCCAGCAGTCCGGACTACCAGGGCCCGGGGGAGCAGTACTTC
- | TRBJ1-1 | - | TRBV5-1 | CASSPLGGTEAFF | TGCGCCAGCAGTCCATTGGGGGGCACTGAAGCTTTCTTT
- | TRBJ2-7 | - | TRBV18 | CASSPRERGEQYF | TGTGCCAGCTCACCACGAGAAAGAGGCGAGCAGTACTTC
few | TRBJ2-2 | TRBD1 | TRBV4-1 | CASSLRTGLTNTGELFF | TGCGCCAGCAGCCTTCGGACAGGGCTGACGAACACCGGGGAGCTGTTTTTT
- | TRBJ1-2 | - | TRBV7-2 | CASSPVRAHNYGYTF | TGTGCCAGCAGCCCGGTCAGGGCGCACAACTATGGCTACACCTTC
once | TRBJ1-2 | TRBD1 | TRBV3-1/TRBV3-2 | CASSQGDSYGYTF | TGTGCCAGCAGCCAAGGGGACAGTTATGGCTACACCTTC
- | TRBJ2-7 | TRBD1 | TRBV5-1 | CASRSTGSRHLGYEQYF | TGCGCCAGCAGATCGACAGGGTCGCGCCACCTTGGCTACGAGCAGTACTTC
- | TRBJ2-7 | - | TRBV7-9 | CASSPRYEQYF | TGTGCCAGCAGCCCCCGGTACGAGCAGTACTTC
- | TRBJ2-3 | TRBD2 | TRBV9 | CASSVELAVSTDTQYF | TGTGCCAGCAGCGTAGAACTAGCGGTGAGCACAGATACGCAGTATTTT
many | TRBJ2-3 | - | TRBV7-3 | CASSLTGSVADTQYF | TGTGCCAGCAGCTTGACAGGTTCGGTTGCAGATACGCAGTATTTT
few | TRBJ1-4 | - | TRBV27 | CASSPTAPTNEKLFF | TGTGCCAGCAGTCCCACAGCACCAACTAATGAAAAACTGTTTTTT
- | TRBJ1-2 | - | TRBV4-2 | CASRKAGGADYGYTF | TGTGCCAGCAGGAAGGCTGGGGGCGCGGACTATGGCTACACCTTC
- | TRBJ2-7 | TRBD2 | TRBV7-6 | CASSLSGGVSYEQYF | TGTGCCAGCAGCTTAAGCGGGGGGGTCTCCTACGAGCAGTACTTC
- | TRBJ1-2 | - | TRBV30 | CAWTVGSSYPYGYTF | TGTGCCTGGACCGTCGGGTCCTCGTACCCCTATGGCTACACCTTC
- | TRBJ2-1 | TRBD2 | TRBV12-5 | CASGLVISGGHYNEQFF | TGTGCTAGTGGTTTGGTAATTAGCGGGGGTCATTACAATGAGCAGTTCTTC
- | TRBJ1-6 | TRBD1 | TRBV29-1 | CSVGTGRESPLHF | TGCAGCGTTGGGACAGGAAGGGAATCACCCCTCCACTTT
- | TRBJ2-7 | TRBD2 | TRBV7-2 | CASSLVPRTSGGAPYEQYF | TGTGCCAGCAGCTTAGTACCCCGGACTAGCGGGGGGGCCCCCTACGAGCAGTACTTC
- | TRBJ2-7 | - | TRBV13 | CASSLGSSYEQYF | TGTGCCAGCAGCTTAGGCTCGTCCTACGAGCAGTACTTC
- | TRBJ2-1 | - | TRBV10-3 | CAISPRAGANNEQFF | TGTGCCATCAGCCCGCGGGCGGGGGCCAACAATGAGCAGTTCTTC
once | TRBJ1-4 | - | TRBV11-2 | CASSLGALRGLFF | TGTGCCAGCAGCTTAGGGGCCCTCCGGGGGCTGTTTTTT
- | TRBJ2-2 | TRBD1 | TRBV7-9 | CASTLDRAAGELFF | TGTGCCAGCACCCTGGACAGGGCGGCCGGGGAGCTGTTTTTT
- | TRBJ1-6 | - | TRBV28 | CASSPLTRDPPFNSPLHF | TGTGCCAGCAGTCCCCTTACTAGGGATCCCCCGTTTAATTCACCCCTCCACTTT
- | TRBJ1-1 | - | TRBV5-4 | CASSLPRLVGSTEAFF | TGTGCCAGCAGCTTGCCACGGCTAGTTGGTAGCACTGAAGCTTTTTTT
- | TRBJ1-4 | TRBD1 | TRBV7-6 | CASSRLQGEEKLFF | TGTGCCAGCAGCCGATTACAGGGGGAGGAAAAACTGTTTTTT
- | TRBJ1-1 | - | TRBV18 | CASSPLGGTGVAEAFF | TGTGCCAGCTCACCACTAGGGGGTACAGGTGTGGCTGAAGCTTTCTTT
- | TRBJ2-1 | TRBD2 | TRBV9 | CASSVMGGAGNEQFF | TGTGCCAGCAGTGTAATGGGAGGGGCGGGGAATGAGCAGTTCTTC
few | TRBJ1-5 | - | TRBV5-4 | CASSSQGSQPQHF | TGTGCCAGCAGCTCACAGGGAAGTCAGCCCCAGCATTTT
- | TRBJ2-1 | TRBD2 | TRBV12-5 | CASGLELAGYNEQFF | TGTGCTAGTGGTTTGGAACTAGCGGGGTACAATGAGCAGTTCTTC
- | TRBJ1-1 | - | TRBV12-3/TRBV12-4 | CASRMGEGTEAFF | TGTGCCAGCAGGATGGGGGAGGGCACTGAAGCTTTCTTT
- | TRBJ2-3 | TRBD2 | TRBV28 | CASAGTSGRVADTQYF | TGTGCCAGCGCTGGGACTAGCGGGAGGGTGGCAGATACGCAGTATTTT
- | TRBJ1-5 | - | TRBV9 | CASSVASDQPQHF | TGTGCCAGCAGCGTAGCTTCGGATCAGCCCCAGCATTTT
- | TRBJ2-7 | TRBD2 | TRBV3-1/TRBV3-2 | CASSQGTSGHEQYF | TGTGCCAGCAGCCAAGGGACTAGCGGCCACGAGCAGTACTTC
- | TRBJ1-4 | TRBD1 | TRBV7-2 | CASSLDRGFNEKLFF | TGTGCCAGCAGCTTAGACAGGGGCTTTAATGAAAAACTGTTTTTT
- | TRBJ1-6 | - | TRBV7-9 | CASSLLSSYNSPLHF | TGTGCCAGCAGCCTTCTAAGCTCCTATAATTCACCCCTCCACTTT
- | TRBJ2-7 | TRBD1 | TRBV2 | CAIEEGTGSYEQYF | TGTGCCATCGAAGAGGGGACAGGGTCCTACGAGCAGTACTTC
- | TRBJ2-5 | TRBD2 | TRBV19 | CASSRGAYQETQYF | TGTGCCAGTTCGCGGGGGGCATACCAAGAGACCCAGTACTTC
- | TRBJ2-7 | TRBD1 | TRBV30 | CAWSPGQGAYEQYF | TGTGCCTGGAGTCCGGGACAGGGCGCCTACGAGCAGTACTTC
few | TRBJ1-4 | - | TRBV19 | CASSPQGSTNEKLFF | TGTGCCAGTAGTCCCCAGGGGTCAACTAATGAAAAACTGTTTTTT
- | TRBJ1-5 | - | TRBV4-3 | CASSLGRYQPQHF | TGCGCCAGCAGCCTTGGGAGATATCAGCCCCAGCATTTT
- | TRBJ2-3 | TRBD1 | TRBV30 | CAWSGTGVSDTQYF | TGTGCCTGGTCCGGGACAGGGGTGTCAGATACGCAGTATTTT
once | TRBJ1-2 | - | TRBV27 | CASTPRQDGYGYTF | TGTGCCAGCACCCCCAGACAGGATGGATATGGCTACACCTTC
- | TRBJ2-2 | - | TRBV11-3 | CASSLVPNTGELFF | TGTGCCAGCAGCTTAGTTCCAAACACCGGGGAGCTGTTTTTT
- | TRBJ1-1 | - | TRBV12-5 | CASGFPPVNIMNTEAFF | TGTGCTAGTGGTTTCCCGCCAGTTAACATAATGAACACTGAAGCTTTCTTT
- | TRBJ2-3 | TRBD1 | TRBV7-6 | CASSSPDRATDTQYF | TGTGCCAGCAGCTCGCCGGACAGGGCAACAGATACGCAGTATTTT
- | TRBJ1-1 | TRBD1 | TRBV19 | CASSVRDRGRWVNTEAFF | TGTGCCAGTAGTGTCCGGGACAGGGGGCGGTGGGTGAACACTGAAGCTTTCTTT
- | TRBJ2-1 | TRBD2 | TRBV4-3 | CASSQAHELALVSYNEQFF | TGCGCCAGCAGCCAAGCCCATGAACTAGCGTTAGTCTCCTACAATGAGCAGTTCTTC
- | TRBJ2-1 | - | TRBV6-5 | CASSPPGVAYNEQFF | TGTGCCAGCAGTCCCCCGGGAGTCGCCTACAATGAGCAGTTCTTC
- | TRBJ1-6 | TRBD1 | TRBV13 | CASSVTGASVPLHF | TGTGCCAGCAGCGTTACAGGGGCTAGCGTCCCCCTCCACTTT
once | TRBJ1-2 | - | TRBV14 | CASSRSRGYYGYTF | TGTGCCAGCAGCCGTTCCCGGGGGTACTATGGCTACACCTTC
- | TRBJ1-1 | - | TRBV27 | CASSLGAYTEAFF | TGTGCCAGCAGTCTGGGGGCTTACACTGAAGCTTTCTTT
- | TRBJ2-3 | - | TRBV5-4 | CASSLWSGTDTQYF | TGTGCCAGCAGCTTATGGTCGGGGACAGATACGCAGTATTTT
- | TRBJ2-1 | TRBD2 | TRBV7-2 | CASSTLGTSNNEQFF | TGTGCCAGCAGCACTCTAGGGACTAGCAACAATGAGCAGTTCTTC
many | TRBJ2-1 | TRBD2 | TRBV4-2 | CASSPGLASSYNEQFF | TGTGCCAGCAGCCCCGGACTAGCGAGCTCCTACAATGAGCAGTTCTTC